Shown below are 4 T cell receptor beta chains from a single sample sequenced in a study of neoadjuvant anti-PD-1 for oral cavity cancer. Sequenced by immunoSEQ multiplex PCR; TCRdb stores in-frame clones only, minus some. This table has tens of thousands of clones, 83% appearing once. The sample consisted of PBMCs, taken before nivolumab (anti-PD-1) treatment. The receptors derive from a person aged 40 to 85 with oral cavity squamous cell carcinoma.

This chain joins TRBV18 and TRBJ1-5; D might be TRBD1 (5 bases). This CDR3 has 14 residues. Germline values: CDR1 KGHSH, CDR2 LQKENI. V lost 3 bases and J 7 bases, leaving 13 bases between the germline ends. This CDR3 reads CASSPGFGGQPQHF. In nucleotides, the CDR3 is TGTGCCAGCTCACCTGGGTTTGGGGGGCAGCCCCAGCATTTT.

The chain has TRBV19 and TRBJ1-1; 7 bases agree with TRBD1. V lost 8 bases and J lost 2; bases outside the gene matches: 11. The CDR3 loop spans 15 amino acids. Per germline, CDR1 LNHDA and CDR2 SQIVND (reference sequence). CDR3 DNA sequence: TGTGCCAGTCGGCCCCCGGGACAGAGTAACACTGAAGCTTTCTTT. Translated, it gives CASRPPGQSNTEAFF.

This clone has a handful of counts. The V gene is TRBV27, the J gene TRBJ2-2; D might be TRBD2 (5 bases). This CDR3 is 15 amino acids long. CDR1 MNHEY and CDR2 SMNVEV come from the germline V gene (reference sequence). Trimming took off 5 bases at V and 4 bases at J, with 14 bases between the two ends. The CDR3 nucleotides are TGTGCCAGCAGTCCCGGACGGGGTGGCACCGGGGAGCTGTTTTTT. It is translated as CASSPGRGGTGELFF.

The chain couples TRBV5-1 to TRBJ2-3; 9 nucleotides agree with TRBD2. V trimming: 0 bases; J trimming: 2 bases; junction bases outside the gene matches: 7. Germline V lookup: CDR1 SGHRS, CDR2 YFSETQ. The CDR3 totals 17 residues. In DNA form, the CDR3 reads TGCGCCAGCAGCTTGGAGGCGGGAGGGGCATACACAGATACGCAGTATTTT. Residues: CASSLEAGGAYTDTQYF.